Presented here are 29 T cell receptor beta chains from one specimen sequenced in a study of blood T cell repertoires in COVID-19. Using immunoSEQ multiplex PCR, the repertoire was profiled, and TCRdb retains in-frame clones only, with some absent. This table holds over 250,000 clones, about 91% found once. The material sequenced was PBMCs or T cells enriched from blood (not recorded which). The receptors come from a woman aged 18-29 years who had recovered from COVID-19.

The rearrangement links TRBV28 to TRBJ1-4, with a possible D match to TRBD1 (5 bases). This CDR3 comprises 16 residues. V shed 3 bases and J shed 5 bases, with 16 bases lying between them. Per the germline V gene, CDR1 is MDHEN and CDR2 is SYDVKM. The CDR3 sequence is CASSLGRSARNEKLFF. CDR3 in DNA: TGTGCCAGCAGTTTGGGGCGCTCCGCAAGGAATGAAAAACTGTTTTTT.

The chain carries TRBV30 and TRBJ1-5; no clear D. Trimming cost V 5 bases and J 3 bases, with 11 bases left between them. Germline lookup yields CDR1 GTSNPN and CDR2 SVGIG (reference sequence). This CDR3 is 13 amino acids long. For the CDR3, the DNA is TGTGCCTGGGGGAGAGGTAACAATCAGCCCCAGCATTTT. It yields the protein CAWGRGNNQPQHF.

The chain has TRBV5-6 and TRBJ2-5, with no clear D. V lost 2 bases and J 3 bases, leaving 11 bases between the germline ends. CDR3 length equals 14 residues. The germline V gene has CDR1 SGHDT and CDR2 YYEEEE. This CDR3 reads CASSLSVAEETQYF. The CDR3 DNA reads TGTGCCAGCAGCTTATCAGTTGCAGAAGAGACCCAGTACTTC.

This sequence joins TRBV7-6 and TRBJ2-1, with 8 bases identical to TRBD1. CDR3 length equals 17 residues. CDR1 SGHVS and CDR2 FNYEAQ come from the germline V gene. The ends lost 5 bases at V and 7 bases at J; junction bases unmatched: 16. The CDR3 coding sequence is TGTGCCAGCAGCCCCACCGGTCGGTCAGGGGGCTATAATGAGCAGTTCTTC. This sequence encodes CASSPTGRSGGYNEQFF.

The chain uses TRBV29-1 and TRBJ2-2; the match to TRBD2 covers 9 bases. V lost 2 bases and J lost 5; bases outside the gene matches: 6. This CDR3 region has 15 residues. From germline, CDR1 is SQVTM and CDR2 ANQGSEA. The CDR3 loop is CSVEIAGVGTGELFF. CDR3 sequence (DNA): TGCAGCGTTGAAATAGCGGGAGTAGGTACCGGGGAGCTGTTTTTT.

This chain uses TRBV7-2 with TRBJ1-1; maybe TRBD1 (5 bases). V was shortened by 5 bases and J by 3 bases, with 10 bases between the two germline ends. There are 13 residues in the CDR3. Germline CDR1 reads SGHTA; CDR2 reads FQGNSA. The CDR3 reads CASSEVGDTEAFF. The DNA for the CDR3 is TGTGCCAGCAGCGAAGTAGGGGACACTGAAGCTTTCTTT.

There are many counts of this clone. The chain has TRBV2 and TRBJ1-2; TRBD1 matches 7 bases. The trim removed 6 bases at V and 1 base at J, leaving 8 bases unmatched. Germline V gene sequence: CDR1 SNHLY, CDR2 FYNNEI. The CDR3 is 15 residues long. The CDR3 bases are TGTGCCAGCAGCGACTCCGGGACAGATAACTATGGCTACACCTTC. Translated: CASSDSGTDNYGYTF.

A note on this clone: Different DNA sequences within this sample yield the same CDR3. The chain uses TRBV5-1 and TRBJ2-3, with 13 nucleotides matching TRBD2. The CDR3 contains 16 residues. Germline assignment: CDR1 SGHRS and CDR2 YFSETQ. V lost 2 bases, J lost 4 bases, and 4 bases stayed unmatched. The CDR3 loop reads CASSLGLAGVADTQYF. DNA for the CDR3: TGCGCCAGCAGCTTAGGACTAGCGGGAGTAGCAGATACGCAGTATTTT.

This chain uses TRBV19 with TRBJ2-7, with TRBD2 identical over 10 bases. V was clipped by 1 base and J by 4 bases; unmatched bases: 4. The V gene's germline CDR1 is LNHDA and CDR2 SQIVND (reference sequence). This CDR3 contains 15 residues. The CDR3 DNA reads as TGTGCCAGTAGTATAGCCACTAGCGGGGCTTACGAGCAGTACTTC. Translated: CASSIATSGAYEQYF.

CDR3 sequence reads: CASSSDYLAGRPYEQYF. For the CDR3, the DNA is TGTGCCAGCAGCTCCGACTACTTAGCGGGGCGACCTTACGAGCAGTACTTC. The rearrangement joins TRBV7-2 to TRBJ2-7; 8 positions agree with TRBD2. The germline V gene has CDR1 SGHTA and CDR2 FQGNSA. With V trimmed by 4 bases and J by 4 bases, 15 bases remained unmatched. This CDR3 has 17 amino acids.

The chain joins TRBV7-9 to TRBJ2-5; 10 nucleotides agree with TRBD1. This CDR3 comprises 15 residues. The germline V gene encodes CDR1 SEHNR and CDR2 FQNEAQ (reference sequence). V dropped 5 bases and J dropped 2; count of bases not matched to a gene: 5. DNA of the CDR3: TGTGCCAGCAGCCCTTGGACAGGGGGGCAAGAGACCCAGTACTTC. It encodes CASSPWTGGQETQYF.

The chain employs TRBV28 and TRBJ2-1; a possible D gene is TRBD2 (6 bases). V lost 8 bases, J lost 4 bases, and 12 bases lay in between. In germline, CDR1 is MDHEN, CDR2 SYDVKM. There are 13 residues in the CDR3. In DNA form, the CDR3 reads TGTGCCAGCGTTAAGACTAGTTACAATGAGCAGTTCTTC. This sequence encodes CASVKTSYNEQFF.

This clone has just one count. The gene calls are TRBV3-1 (or the pseudogene TRBV3-2) and TRBJ2-5; 11 nucleotides line up with TRBD1. V gave up 5 bases and J gave up 5 bases; unmatched junction bases: 16. CDR1 is LGHDT and CDR2 is YNNKEL in the germline V gene (reference sequence). The length of the CDR3 is 18 residues. CDR3 bases: TGTGCCAGCAGCTTCTTAGGACAGGGGGCGCAGGTTTTCGAGACCCAGTACTTC. It is translated as CASSFLGQGAQVFETQYF.

The chain links TRBV4-3 to TRBJ2-5; weak D call: TRBD2 (5 bases). The V gene's germline CDR1 is LGHNA and CDR2 YSLEER. V lost 0 bases, J lost 7 bases, and 15 bases lay in between. The CDR3 length is 15 residues. The CDR3 DNA sequence: TGCGCCAGCAGCCAAGATGTGGGCAGCCGGGGGACCCAGTACTTC. This sequence encodes CASSQDVGSRGTQYF.

This clone was picked up one time. This chain connects TRBV20-1 to TRBJ2-1, with TRBD2 as a possible D gene (5 bases). The CDR3 has 10 residues. V lost 8 bases and J lost 7, with 9 bases in between. CDR1 and CDR2 (germline): DFQATT, SNEGSKA (reference sequence). The CDR3 region is CSQTGNEQFF. The CDR3 bases are TGCAGTCAGACGGGAAATGAGCAGTTCTTC.

The chain recombines TRBV12-3 or TRBV12-4 with TRBJ1-4; 9 bases are shared with TRBD1. Trimming cost V 6 bases and J 8 bases; bases outside gene matches: 4. This CDR3 is 13 amino acids long. CDR3 loop: CASRTGGREKLFF. CDR3 DNA: TGTGCCAGCAGAACAGGGGGCCGGGAAAAACTGTTTTTT.

V and J are TRBV10-3 and TRBJ1-2; tentative D call: TRBD1 (5 bases). Germline assignment: CDR1 ENHRY and CDR2 SYGVKD. The CDR3 has 15 residues. The ends were cut back, 0 bases at V and 4 bases at J, with 12 bases in the middle. The CDR3 is CAISESAGNGYGYTF. The CDR3 nucleotides are TGTGCCATCAGTGAGTCGGCAGGGAATGGCTATGGCTACACCTTC.

The chain is built from TRBV5-6 and TRBJ2-1; 10 bases are shared with TRBD1. Per the germline V gene, CDR1 is SGHDT and CDR2 is YYEEEE. V was pared by 3 bases and J by 4 bases, with 4 bases of the junction left unmatched. CDR3 length: 15 residues. CDR3 nucleotide sequence: TGTGCCAGCAGCTGGCGGGACAGGGGATACAATGAGCAGTTCTTC. This sequence encodes CASSWRDRGYNEQFF. Together with reference TRBV5-6 and TRBJ2-1, the CDR3 gives the full variable domain: DAGVTQSPTHLIKTRGQQVTLRCSPKSGHDTVSWYQQALGQGPQFIFQYYEEEERQRGNFPDRFSGHQFPNYSSELNVNALLLGDSALYLCASSWRDRGYNEQFFGPGTRLTVL.

The chain uses TRBV6-5 and TRBJ2-7; 9 positions agree with TRBD2. Trimming at V came to 8 bases and at J to 3 bases, leaving 8 bases not matched to a gene. Per germline, CDR1 MNHEY and CDR2 SVGAGI. The CDR3 has 14 residues. The CDR3 protein is CASLISGRYYEQYF. In DNA form, the CDR3 reads TGTGCCAGCCTGATTAGCGGGAGATACTACGAGCAGTACTTC.

The chain recombines TRBV5-4 with TRBJ1-6, with 8 bases matching TRBD1. Germline assignment: CDR1 SGHNT and CDR2 YYREEE (reference sequence). Germline trimming cut 4 bases from V and 6 bases from J; bases unmatched to any gene: 6. This CDR3 region has 15 residues. The CDR3 coding sequence is TGTGCCAGCAGCCTCCGGGACAGGTTTAATTCACCCCTCCACTTT. Protein: CASSLRDRFNSPLHF.

The V call is TRBV7-2, the J call TRBJ2-5; no clear D. Trimming cost V 3 bases and J 3 bases, with 8 bases left between them. The CDR3 has 13 residues. Germline-derived CDR1 and CDR2 are SGHTA and FQGNSA. The CDR3 is CASSFAGEETQYF. In nucleotides, the CDR3 is TGTGCCAGCAGCTTCGCTGGAGAAGAGACCCAGTACTTC. Full variable domain (remainder filled in from reference TRBV7-2 and TRBJ2-5): GAGVSQSPSNKVTEKGKDVELRCDPISGHTALYWYRQSLGQGLEFLIYFQGNSAPDKSGLPSDRFSAERTGGSVSTLTIQRTQQEDSAVYLCASSFAGEETQYFGPGTRLLVL.

This chain connects TRBV2 to TRBJ2-7, with 11 positions matching TRBD1. This CDR3 has 16 amino acids. Losses at the gene ends were 8 bases for V and 10 bases for J; bases not matched to a gene: 19. CDR1 and CDR2 from the germline V gene are SNHLY and FYNNEI. CDR3 coding DNA: TGTGCCAGCCGCCGGGACCCAGGACAGGGGGCGATAGGCCAGTACTTC. It yields the protein CASRRDPGQGAIGQYF.

The CDR3 DNA sequence: TGTGCCAGCAGCTTGGAGGGGCTGGGGGATAATTCACCCCTCCACTTT. It codes for CASSLEGLGDNSPLHF. The V call is TRBV11-1, the J call TRBJ1-6, with D tentatively TRBD1 (5 bases). Trimming stripped 3 bases from V and 5 bases from J, with 14 bases between. CDR1 and CDR2 (germline): SGHAT, FQDESV (reference sequence). The CDR3 runs to 16 residues.

A few counts support this clone. CDR3 residues: CASSSPSRTREYF. DNA for the CDR3: TGTGCCAGCAGCTCGCCCTCAAGGACTAGAGAGTACTTC. The chain couples TRBV7-2 to TRBJ2-7, with TRBD2 identical over 7 bases. V lost 4 bases to trimming and J lost 11 bases; unmatched junction nucleotides: 11. CDR1 SGHTA and CDR2 FQGNSA come from the germline V gene. This CDR3 has 13 residues. The entire variable domain, with the rest obtained from reference TRBV7-2 and TRBJ2-7, is as follows: GAGVSQSPSNKVTEKGKDVELRCDPISGHTALYWYRQSLGQGLEFLIYFQGNSAPDKSGLPSDRFSAERTGGSVSTLTIQRTQQEDSAVYLCASSSPSRTREYFGPGTRLTVT.

The chain carries TRBV28 and TRBJ2-3; 12 bases are shared with TRBD2. The J segment lost 1 base and the V segment lost 5 bases, leaving 1 base of the junction unmatched. This CDR3 has 15 amino acids. Germline V CDR1 and CDR2: MDHEN, SYDVKM. The CDR3 sequence: CASSPSGRGTDTQYF. DNA for the CDR3: TGTGCCAGCAGTCCTAGCGGGAGGGGCACAGATACGCAGTATTTT.

The CDR3, as DNA: TGTGCCAGTACAAGGCGGCCAGGGGGCCCAAGCTACAATGAGCAGTTCTTC. This gives the protein CASTRRPGGPSYNEQFF. This rearrangement joins TRBV19 to TRBJ2-1; 8 bases match TRBD1. Germline-derived CDR1 and CDR2 are LNHDA and SQIVND (reference sequence). The CDR3 length is 17 residues. The V and J ends lost 7 bases and 3 bases, in that order; junction bases with no gene match: 14.

This clone was seen only once. The chain couples TRBV2 to TRBJ1-5; D is uncertain. This CDR3 spans 13 amino acids. Trimming stripped 6 bases from V and 0 bases from J, with 6 bases between. Germline V CDR1 and CDR2: SNHLY, FYNNEI. CDR3 in amino acids: CASRADSNQPQHF. The CDR3 DNA sequence: TGTGCCAGCAGAGCGGATAGCAATCAGCCCCAGCATTTT.

The chain combines TRBV29-1 with TRBJ1-2; 9 bases line up with TRBD1. Germline lookup yields CDR1 SQVTM and CDR2 ANQGSEA. This CDR3 spans 13 amino acids. Trimming cost V 4 bases and J 4 bases; bases outside gene matches: 4. CDR3 residues: CSVGTGDVYGYTF. CDR3 DNA: TGCAGCGTTGGGACAGGGGACGTCTATGGCTACACCTTC.

J is TRBJ2-1 and V is TRBV7-9, with TRBD1 as a possible D gene (5 bases). The CDR3 has 16 residues. Germline values: CDR1 SEHNR, CDR2 FQNEAQ (reference sequence). V was shortened by 8 bases and J by 1 base, with 18 bases between the two germline ends. The CDR3 bases are TGTGCCAGCTTAACCCAGGGCGAAGGGTCCTACAATGAGCAGTTCTTC. Protein: CASLTQGEGSYNEQFF.